The 22 T cell receptor beta chains reported below all come from one sample, sequenced in a study of cytomegalovirus exposure and HLA in healthy donors. The PCR made use of 60 Vbeta and 13 Jbeta primers. Measured with immunoSEQ multiplex PCR; TCRdb has only the in-frame clones, and not every one. This table has some 110,000 clones, more than 75% appearing once. What was sequenced was PBMCs. These receptors came from a woman in her forties in good health and CMV-seronegative.

The J gene is TRBJ2-7, the V gene TRBV27; TRBD2 is a possible D gene (5 bases). The V end was cut by 0 bases, the J end by 4 bases, with 13 bases between. The germline V gene encodes CDR1 MNHEY and CDR2 SMNVEV (reference sequence). CDR3 size: 15 residues. In DNA form, the CDR3 reads TGTGCCAGCAGTTTATCTCGCGGGCCCGATTACGAGCAGTACTTC. Protein product: CASSLSRGPDYEQYF.

The V and J genes are TRBV6-6 and TRBJ1-1; TRBD1 might be the D (5 bases). Germline CDR1 and CDR2: MNHNY and SVGAGI (reference sequence). The V end was cut by 0 bases, the J end by 1 base, with 9 bases between. The CDR3 totals 15 residues. The CDR3 region is CASSYSRGWNTEAFF. In nucleotides, the CDR3 is TGTGCCAGCAGTTACTCACGGGGGTGGAACACTGAAGCTTTCTTT.

The V and J genes are TRBV7-8 and TRBJ2-7; 11 bases match TRBD1. Germline assignment: CDR1 SGHVS and CDR2 FQNEAQ. CDR3 length equals 15 residues. The V segment lost 4 bases and the J segment 4 bases; nucleotides outside the gene matches: 6. The CDR3 DNA reads TGTGCCAGCAGCTCCGGACAGGGGGCATTATACGAGCAGTACTTC. Translating gives CASSSGQGALYEQYF.

The rearrangement joins TRBV4-2 to TRBJ2-7; 8 nucleotides agree with TRBD2. Germline V lookup: CDR1 LGHNA, CDR2 YNFKEQ. V lost 5 bases, J lost 3 bases, and 21 bases stayed unmatched. The CDR3 sequence is 19 residues long. CDR3 protein: CASSSEATSGSSPYYEQYF. The CDR3 nucleotides read TGTGCCAGCAGCTCCGAAGCCACTAGCGGATCCTCGCCTTACTACGAGCAGTACTTC.

This clone was seen more than once but under ten times. The chain has TRBV7-2 and TRBJ1-1; 10 positions agree with TRBD1. Trimming cost V 5 bases and J 5 bases; bases outside gene matches: 8. The CDR3 spans 15 residues. Germline V lookup: CDR1 SGHTA, CDR2 FQGNSA. This chain's CDR3 is CASSVTGGGGTEAFF. DNA for the CDR3: TGTGCCAGCAGCGTGACAGGGGGCGGTGGAACTGAAGCTTTCTTT.

This chain connects TRBV6-1 to TRBJ1-1, with 9 bases lining up with TRBD1. Unmatched junction bases numbered 8, after V lost 8 bases and J lost 4 bases. The CDR3 is 14 amino acids. Germline CDR1 is MNHNS and CDR2 is SASEGT. The CDR3 nucleotides are TGTGCCAGCTTAAGGGACAGGGAAGCCACTGAAGCTTTCTTT. Amino acids: CASLRDREATEAFF.

The genes are TRBV19 and TRBJ2-2; 9 bases are a match to TRBD2. In germline, CDR1 is LNHDA, CDR2 SQIVND (reference sequence). The CDR3 totals 17 residues. The ends lost 7 bases at V and 4 bases at J; junction bases unmatched: 13. As DNA, the CDR3 is TGTGCCAGTACCCTTCTTGCGGGAGGGCCGGGCACCGGGGAGCTGTTTTTT. Protein product: CASTLLAGGPGTGELFF. The complete variable domain, with remaining parts taken from reference TRBV19 and TRBJ2-2, reads DGGITQSPKYLFRKEGQNVTLSCEQNLNHDAMYWYRQDPGQGLRLIYYSQIVNDFQKGDIAEGYSVSREKKESFPLTVTSAQKNPTAFYLCASTLLAGGPGTGELFFGEGSRLTVL.

V gene TRBV27 combines with J gene TRBJ2-1; TRBD1 is a possible D gene (6 bases). Per germline, CDR1 MNHEY and CDR2 SMNVEV (reference sequence). Deletions cut 6 bases from V and 7 bases from J, with 10 bases between. The CDR3 is 12 amino acids. CDR3 DNA sequence: TGTGCCAGCAGGTCTAGGGGGAATGAGCAGTTCTTC. Its translation is CASRSRGNEQFF.

Written as DNA, the CDR3 is TGTGCCAGCAGTGCGCCGGACTACCCTCGGGATGAGCAGTTCTTC. This sequence encodes CASSAPDYPRDEQFF. The genes are TRBV6-1 and TRBJ2-1; D is possibly TRBD2 (6 bases). The germline V gene encodes CDR1 MNHNS and CDR2 SASEGT. This CDR3 has 15 amino acids. The V end lost 4 bases, the J end lost 8 bases, and 18 bases lay between the germline ends.

The sample holds a few counts of this clone. The chain has TRBV2 and TRBJ2-1, with D perhaps matching TRBD2 (6 bases). Germline V gives CDR1 SNHLY, CDR2 FYNNEI. The CDR3 is made up of 14 amino acids. V was shortened by 4 bases and J by 6 bases, with 13 bases between the two germline ends. CDR3 sequence (DNA): TGTGCCAGCAGTGGATTGGAGGGTCTCAATGAGCAGTTCTTC. Translation: CASSGLEGLNEQFF.

The chain joins TRBV27 to TRBJ1-1, with TRBD1 as a possible D gene (6 bases). This CDR3 is 14 amino acids long. Trimming took off 6 bases at V and 1 base at J, with 12 bases between the two ends. Germline assignment: CDR1 MNHEY and CDR2 SMNVEV (reference sequence). The CDR3 DNA follows: TGTGCCAGCAGGGGGACACCGGGGAACACTGAAGCTTTCTTT. Translation: CASRGTPGNTEAFF.

The chain recombines TRBV15 with TRBJ2-1; D is ambiguous. This CDR3 comprises 15 residues. Germline CDR1 is LNHNV and CDR2 is YYDKDF (reference sequence). V lost 3 bases and J lost 6, with 15 bases in between. The CDR3 nucleotides read TGTGCCACCAGCAGTGCGAGCCTCTCCCTCAATGAGCAGTTCTTC. Its protein is CATSSASLSLNEQFF.

This clone was recorded only once. V and J are TRBV11-2 and TRBJ1-4; 7 bases align to TRBD1. V was clipped by 1 base and J by 4 bases; unmatched bases: 3. The CDR3 totals 15 residues. Germline lookup yields CDR1 SGHAT and CDR2 FQNNGV. The CDR3 is CASSLASGGNEKLFF. The CDR3 DNA reads TGTGCCAGCAGCTTAGCTTCAGGGGGTAATGAAAAACTGTTTTTT.

This chain joins TRBV28 and TRBJ1-1; D may be TRBD1 (5 bases). This CDR3 has 13 amino acids. The germline CDR1 and CDR2 sequences are MDHEN and SYDVKM. The CDR3 DNA follows: TGTGGGGGAAAGGGGCTTTCCAGCACTGAAGCTTTCTTT. Amino acid sequence: CGGKGLSSTEAFF.

The rearrangement joins TRBV19 to TRBJ1-2; a weak D match, TRBD1 (6 bases). V gave up 5 bases and J gave up 0 bases, with 19 bases separating them. Looked up from germline, CDR1 is LNHDA and CDR2 is SQIVND (reference sequence). This CDR3 has 17 residues. CDR3 region: CASSSVTGTPTNYGYTF. In DNA form, the CDR3 reads TGTGCCAGTAGTTCAGTCACCGGGACACCAACTAACTATGGCTACACCTTC.

The genes are TRBV25-1 and TRBJ1-2, with TRBD1 matching over 11 bases. The ends lost 4 bases at V and 8 bases at J; junction bases unmatched: 9. This CDR3 contains 15 residues. Germline loops: CDR1 MGHDK, CDR2 SYGVNS. CDR3: CASSVRDRGSGGYTF. DNA for the CDR3: TGTGCCAGCAGTGTACGGGACAGGGGGTCGGGCGGCTACACCTTC.

The rearrangement links TRBV6-6 to TRBJ2-6; TRBD1 matches 7 bases. The CDR3 is 15 residues long. Germline V gene lookup returns CDR1 MNHNY and CDR2 SVGAGI (reference sequence). V was clipped by 4 bases and J by 0 bases; unmatched bases: 0. CDR3 nucleotides: TGTGCCAGCAGTTGGGACAGCTCTGGGGCCAACGTCCTGACTTTC. This sequence encodes CASSWDSSGANVLTF.

The chain has TRBV5-5 and TRBJ2-5; 7 positions agree with TRBD1. This CDR3 has 13 amino acids. With 6 bases clipped from V and 4 bases from J, the junction kept 6 bases outside the gene matches. Germline-derived CDR1 and CDR2 are SGHKS and YYEKEE (reference sequence). CDR3 amino acids: CASTGQDGETQYF. CDR3 nucleotides: TGTGCCAGCACTGGACAGGATGGAGAGACCCAGTACTTC. Drawing the rest from reference TRBV5-5 and TRBJ2-5, the complete variable domain is DAGVTQSPTHLIKTRGQQVTLRCSPISGHKSVSWYQQVLGQGPQFIFQYYEKEERGRGNFPDRFSARQFPNYSSELNVNALLLGDSALYLCASTGQDGETQYFGPGTRLLVL.

The chain links TRBV7-2 to TRBJ1-2; D is undetermined. The CDR3 length is 14 residues. Trimming cost V 1 base and J 4 bases, with 10 bases left between them. The V gene's germline CDR1 is SGHTA and CDR2 FQGNSA. CDR3 protein: CASSLVGSLYGYTF. CDR3 sequence (DNA): TGTGCCAGCAGCTTAGTCGGGAGCCTCTATGGCTACACCTTC.

This clone was recorded a few times. V and J are TRBV5-1 and TRBJ1-1, with TRBD1 matching 7 bases. With V trimmed by 2 bases and J by 6 bases, 7 bases remained unmatched. Looked up from germline, CDR1 is SGHRS and CDR2 is YFSETQ. The CDR3 contains 14 residues. For the CDR3, the DNA is TGCGCCAGCAGCTTTAGGCAAGGGACAGCTGAAGCTTTCTTT. Translation: CASSFRQGTAEAFF.

J is TRBJ1-1 and V is TRBV29-1; 8 bases agree with TRBD1. Unmatched junction bases numbered 10, after V lost 3 bases and J lost 1 base. This CDR3 spans 16 amino acids. The V gene's germline CDR1 is SQVTM and CDR2 ANQGSEA. CDR3 region: CSVDPGQGLRNTEAFF. The CDR3 coding sequence is TGCAGCGTTGACCCTGGACAGGGACTAAGGAACACTGAAGCTTTCTTT.

This clone was seen more than once but under ten times. This chain uses TRBV25-1 with TRBJ2-7; 7 bases are a match to TRBD2. The trim removed 4 bases at V and 3 bases at J, leaving 12 bases unmatched. There are 16 residues in the CDR3. CDR1 and CDR2 (germline): MGHDK, SYGVNS. The CDR3, as DNA: TGTGCCAGCAGTGCACAGGAATTAGCGGGCATCTACGAGCAGTACTTC. Translation gives CASSAQELAGIYEQYF.